The 31 T cell receptor beta chains in this list originate from one sample, sequenced in a study of T cells after yellow fever vaccination. Using its own MiXCR run on the 5' RACE reads, TCRdb lists one record per CDR3 protein. The data contain about 320,000 distinct CDR3 sequences, about 10% of them singletons. Sequenced material: CD4+ T cells sorted from PBMCs, taken 45 days after the yellow fever booster vaccination. These receptors were obtained from a man between 18 and 29 years old who received the YFV17D yellow fever vaccine.

The chain recombines TRBV5-1 with TRBJ2-3; no clear D gene. The V and J ends lost 0 bases and 6 bases respectively, with 14 bases between them. Germline loops: CDR1 SGHRS, CDR2 YFSETQ. This CDR3 is built from 15 residues. The CDR3, as DNA: TGCGCCAGCAGCTTGGGGGATAGAGACCAGGATACGCAGTATTTT. It specifies CASSLGDRDQDTQYF.

The sample holds a few counts of this clonotype. V gene TRBV7-9 combines with J gene TRBJ2-5; the D is unclear. Germline lookup yields CDR1 SEHNR and CDR2 FQNEAQ (reference sequence). V was clipped by 7 bases and J by 2 bases, with 11 bases between them. This CDR3 has 13 amino acids. The CDR3 region is CASNRTPQETQYF. In nucleotides, the CDR3 is TGTGCCAGCAACCGGACCCCACAAGAGACCCAGTACTTC.

This clonotype showed up just a few times. V usage is TRBV27 and J usage is TRBJ2-7, with 7 bases fitting TRBD2. V lost 4 bases and J lost 3; bases outside the gene matches: 15. The CDR3 runs 17 residues. From germline, CDR1 is MNHEY and CDR2 SMNVEV (reference sequence). This chain's CDR3 is CASSSGSGTYSRYEQYF. As DNA, the CDR3 is TGTGCCAGCAGTTCGGGGAGCGGGACCTACTCCCGCTACGAGCAGTACTTC.

Many counts were recorded for this clonotype. This chain links TRBV7-9 with TRBJ2-2; 10 positions agree with TRBD2. Germline V gene data show CDR1 as SEHNR and CDR2 as FQNEAQ (reference sequence). There are 16 residues in the CDR3. V was pared by 5 bases and J by 4 bases, with 7 bases of the junction left unmatched. In DNA form, the CDR3 reads TGTGCCAGCAGCCCCGGACTAGCGGCTTCCACCGGGGAGCTGTTTTTT. This translates into CASSPGLAASTGELFF.

The chain combines TRBV10-1 with TRBJ1-6; unclear D gene. V was shortened by 0 bases and J by 9 bases, with 15 bases between the two germline ends. Germline CDR1 is WNHNN and CDR2 is SYGVQD (reference sequence). This CDR3 comprises 16 residues. CDR3 coding DNA: TGCGCCAGCAGTGAGTCGGTGGGCCAGGAGCGTTCACCCCTCCACTTT. The encoded protein is CASSESVGQERSPLHF.

The table lists this clonotype with many counts. The chain uses TRBV6-2 or TRBV6-3 and TRBJ2-3; perhaps TRBD1 as D (5 bases). V lost 2 bases and J 8 bases, leaving 8 bases between the germline ends. The germline CDR1 and CDR2 sequences are MNHEY and SVGEGT. The CDR3 is made up of 12 amino acids. The CDR3 DNA reads as TGTGCCAGCAGTTACCTACAGGCTACGCAGTATTTT. It encodes CASSYLQATQYF.

Remarks on this clonotype: Mismatch with germline at one junction end may stem from a read error. V usage is TRBV10-3 and J usage is TRBJ2-3; TRBD2 matches at 9 bases. This CDR3 is built from 16 residues. CDR1 is ENHRY and CDR2 is SYGVKD in the germline V gene. The CDR3 DNA reads as TGTGCCATCAGTGACCGGCTAGCGGGGTCCACAGATACGCGGTATTTT. Residues: CAISDRLAGSTDTRYF.

V gene TRBV7-2 combines with J gene TRBJ2-1; 11 positions match TRBD2. CDR3 length equals 15 residues. With 3 bases clipped from V and 9 bases from J, the junction kept 7 bases outside the gene matches. Germline-derived CDR1 and CDR2 are SGHTA and FQGNSA. CDR3 nucleotides: TGTGCCAGCAGCTTGCTAGCGGGGGGCCGGGGTGAGCAGTTCTTC. Protein sequence: CASSLLAGGRGEQFF.

There are a few counts of this clonotype. This chain joins TRBV20-1 and TRBJ1-1; no clear D gene. V was trimmed by 0 bases and J by 1 base, leaving 9 bases between them. CDR3 size: 14 residues. CDR1 is DFQATT, CDR2 SNEGSKA, per germline (reference sequence). Here the CDR3 reads CSARDSRGNTEAFF. The CDR3 DNA reads as TGCAGTGCTAGAGATTCACGGGGGAACACTGAAGCTTTCTTT.

The rearrangement joins TRBV7-8 to TRBJ1-1; D remains unclear. Trimming removed 3 bases at V and 1 base at J, with 12 bases between. CDR1 is SGHVS and CDR2 is FQNEAQ in the germline V gene. The CDR3 contains 15 residues. DNA of the CDR3: TGTGCCAGCAGCTTCTCCCCGGCGGGGAACACTGAAGCTTTCTTT. Amino acids: CASSFSPAGNTEAFF. Full variable domain (rest looked up from reference TRBV7-8 and TRBJ1-1): GAGVSQSPRYKVAKRGQDVALRCDPISGHVSLFWYQQALGQGPEFLTYFQNEAQLDKSGLPSDRFFAERPEGSVSTLKIQRTQQEDSAVYLCASSFSPAGNTEAFFGQGTRLTVV.

The chain is built from TRBV4-2 and TRBJ1-1; TRBD1 is a possible D gene (5 bases). This CDR3 region has 15 residues. V lost 0 bases and J lost 14, with 22 bases in between. Germline CDR1 and CDR2: LGHNA and YNFKEQ. The DNA for the CDR3 is TGTGCCAGCAGCCAAGATGGGGCAGGGCTGGGGGGTATCTTCTTT. Its translation: CASSQDGAGLGGIFF.

This clonotype was counted between two and nine times. CDR3 nucleotide sequence: TGTGCCAGCAGACCTACTAGCGGGGGGGTTGACGAGCAGTACTTC. Its translation: CASRPTSGGVDEQYF. This rearrangement joins TRBV6-6 to TRBJ2-7, with 13 bases identical to TRBD2. V trimming: 6 bases; J trimming: 5 bases; junction bases outside the gene matches: 7. CDR1 and CDR2 (germline): MNHNY, SVGAGI (reference sequence). The CDR3 length is 15 residues.

The table lists this clonotype with many counts. V gene TRBV10-3 combines with J gene TRBJ2-3; D might be TRBD2 (5 bases). From germline, CDR1 is ENHRY and CDR2 SYGVKD. This CDR3 has 15 residues. The V end lost 8 bases, the J end lost 0 bases, and 15 bases lay between the germline ends. CDR3 coding DNA: TGTGCCATCCGGGATGGCGTTTCTAGCACAGATACGCAGTATTTT. Translating gives CAIRDGVSSTDTQYF.

This clonotype was found a few times. V is TRBV5-4 and J is TRBJ2-4, with D perhaps TRBD1 or TRBD2 (5 bases each). The CDR3 is 13 amino acids. The ends were cut back, 4 bases at V and 7 bases at J, with 12 bases in the middle. Germline values: CDR1 SGHNT, CDR2 YYREEE (reference sequence). In DNA, the CDR3 is TGTGCCAGCAGCGCCGACGAGGGGAACATTCAGTACTTC. It codes for CASSADEGNIQYF.

This clonotype showed up just a few times. Germline and junction disagree at one end, which may indicate a read error. The CDR3 nucleotides are TGCAGTGCTAGAGATGGAATGCCCCTGGCCCCTTTT. Its translation: CSARDGMPLAPF. V and J are TRBV20-1 and TRBJ1-1, with D uncertain. The CDR3 loop spans 12 amino acids. Germline CDR1 is DFQATT and CDR2 is SNEGSKA (reference sequence).

This clonotype has a handful of counts. This chain links TRBV7-3 with TRBJ2-3, with a possible D match to TRBD1 (5 bases). Germline values: CDR1 SGHTA, CDR2 FQGTGA. The CDR3 length is 18 residues. V was shortened by 5 bases and J by 7 bases, with 28 bases between the two germline ends. CDR3 amino acids: CASSHYPFQGQGDHTQYF. The DNA for the CDR3 is TGTGCCAGCAGCCACTACCCCTTCCAAGGGCAGGGTGATCATACGCAGTATTTT.

The gene calls are TRBV12-3 or TRBV12-4 and TRBJ1-1; D is undetermined. Trimming took off 1 base at V and 1 base at J, with 10 bases between the two ends. The CDR3 length is 15 residues. CDR3 loop: CASSLVQITNTEAFF. The CDR3 DNA sequence: TGTGCCAGCAGTTTAGTACAGATCACGAACACTGAAGCTTTCTTT.

The chain employs TRBV5-1 and TRBJ2-2, with TRBD1 as a possible D gene (5 bases). CDR1 is SGHRS, CDR2 YFSETQ, per germline. This CDR3 contains 15 residues. Trimming shortened V by 2 bases and J by 5 bases, and 13 bases separated the two germline ends. The CDR3 DNA reads as TGCGCCAGCAGCTTCGGGCAGGGTCAGACCGGGGAGCTGTTTTTT. Translating it yields CASSFGQGQTGELFF.

The chain employs TRBV3-1 and TRBJ2-2, with 8 bases matching TRBD2. The germline V gene has CDR1 LGHDT and CDR2 YNNKEL (reference sequence). This CDR3 has 16 amino acids. Trimming at V came to 2 bases and at J to 4 bases, leaving 6 bases not matched to a gene. The CDR3 sequence: CASSQPGGGTTGELFF. DNA for the CDR3: TGTGCCAGCAGCCAACCGGGGGGGGGCACCACCGGGGAGCTGTTTTTT. The full variable domain, in which reference TRBV3-1 and TRBJ2-2 provide the parts outside the CDR3, is DTAVSQTPKYLVTQMGNDKSIKCEQNLGHDTMYWYKQDSKKFLKIMFSYNNKELIINETVPNRFSPKSPDKAHLNLHINSLELGDSAVYFCASSQPGGGTTGELFFGEGSRLTVL.

This clonotype occurred a few times. This chain joins TRBV18 and TRBJ1-2; TRBD1 matches at 7 bases. The CDR3 is made up of 13 amino acids. V was clipped by 1 base and J by 6 bases; unmatched bases: 2. Germline lookup yields CDR1 KGHSH and CDR2 LQKENI. In nucleotides, the CDR3 is TGTGCCAGCTCACCACAGGGGGCCAATGGCTACACCTTC. Translating gives CASSPQGANGYTF.

The chain couples TRBV5-1 to TRBJ1-4; 8 bases are shared with TRBD1. Germline CDR1 SGHRS, CDR2 YFSETQ. This CDR3 region has 14 residues. V lost 2 bases and J lost 7; bases outside the gene matches: 4. CDR3 bases: TGCGCCAGCAGCTTTGGACAGGGATTTGAAAAACTGTTTTTT. The encoded protein is CASSFGQGFEKLFF.

With regard to this clonotype: A clone one base away is much larger, so this may be a read error. The gene calls are TRBV12-3 or TRBV12-4 and TRBJ2-6; no reliable D call. V was shortened by 6 bases and J by 0 bases, with 3 bases between the two germline ends. The CDR3 contains 13 residues. This CDR3 is CASRHSGANVLTF. The CDR3 DNA reads as TGTGCCAGCAGGCACTCTGGGGCCAACGTCCTGACTTTC.

This clonotype was found a few times. The rearrangement joins TRBV9 to TRBJ1-2, with TRBD1 as a possible D gene (6 bases). V dropped 4 bases and J dropped 0 bases, with 19 bases sitting between them. CDR3 length: 17 residues. CDR1 SGDLS and CDR2 YYNGEE come from the germline V gene. The CDR3 here is CASSLARGASANYGYTF. The CDR3 nucleotides read TGTGCCAGCAGCCTGGCCCGGGGGGCCTCAGCTAACTATGGCTACACCTTC.

A few counts support this clonotype. Relative to the germline gene, one junction end is altered; a read error may explain this. The rearrangement joins TRBV6-6 to TRBJ1-2; D is undetermined. CDR1 MNHNY and CDR2 SVGAGI come from the germline V gene (reference sequence). This CDR3 contains 11 residues. The CDR3 DNA follows: TGTGCCAGCAGACGCGACTATAGCTACACCTTC. Its translation: CASRRDYSYTF.

There are many counts of this clonotype. The DNA of the CDR3 is TGCGCCAGCAGCCAAGAATATAGCCTGGCCAAAAACATTCAGTACTTC. Protein: CASSQEYSLAKNIQYF. The chain has TRBV4-3 and TRBJ2-4, with no clear D. The germline gives CDR1 LGHNA, CDR2 YSLEER. V lost 0 bases and J lost 1, with 10 bases in between. This CDR3 comprises 16 residues.

The J gene is TRBJ2-7, the V gene TRBV6-2 or TRBV6-3; 10 nucleotides align to TRBD1. CDR1 is MNHEY, CDR2 SVGEGT, per germline. The CDR3 is made up of 18 amino acids. The ends lost 2 bases at V and 4 bases at J; junction bases unmatched: 14. CDR3 sequence reads: CASSYTVTGGQRPYEQYV. The CDR3 nucleotides read TGTGCCAGCAGTTACACCGTGACAGGGGGCCAACGTCCTTACGAGCAGTACGTC.

V gene TRBV7-9 combines with J gene TRBJ1-2; 8 nucleotides line up with TRBD1. CDR1 and CDR2 (germline): SEHNR, FQNEAQ (reference sequence). The CDR3 is 15 residues long. Trimming at V came to 8 bases and at J to 4 bases, leaving 12 bases not matched to a gene. The CDR3 DNA follows: TGTGCCAGCGACAGGATGAGTGGACAGGGCTATGGCTACACCTTC. Residues: CASDRMSGQGYGYTF.

V gene TRBV5-4 combines with J gene TRBJ2-5; 11 bases match TRBD2. After removal of 1 base from V and 5 bases from J, the junction contained 16 bases not matched to a gene. Germline V lookup: CDR1 SGHNT, CDR2 YYREEE (reference sequence). The CDR3 sequence is 19 residues long. The CDR3 protein is CASSLSVAGGKEGRETQYF. The CDR3 DNA sequence: TGTGCCAGCAGCTTGTCGGTAGCGGGGGGGAAAGAAGGTCGGGAGACCCAGTACTTC.

The rearrangement uses TRBV6-2 or TRBV6-3 and TRBJ2-2; 10 bases agree with TRBD2. This CDR3 is built from 17 residues. Germline V CDR1 and CDR2: MNHEY, SVGEGT. V dropped 4 bases and J dropped 8; count of bases not matched to a gene: 13. The CDR3 coding sequence is TGTGCCAGCAGTTCCTCCGGGACTAGCGCGACTCCTGGGGAGCTGTTTTTT. Encoded protein: CASSSSGTSATPGELFF.

The chain couples TRBV5-1 to TRBJ2-3, with D possibly TRBD2 on 6 matching bases. The CDR3 sequence is 15 residues long. Trimming cost V 2 bases and J 3 bases, with 13 bases left between them. Germline CDR1 SGHRS, CDR2 YFSETQ. The CDR3 nucleotides read TGCGCCAGCAGCTTCGTGGGGGGAGAGACAGATACGCAGTATTTT. This codes for CASSFVGGETDTQYF.

This clonotype was counted many times. This chain joins TRBV28 and TRBJ1-1; TRBD1 matches at 8 bases. CDR1 and CDR2 (germline): MDHEN, SYDVKM. There are 14 residues in the CDR3. V shed 4 bases and J 1 base; nucleotides not matched to a gene: 2. The CDR3 protein is CASSSGQGNTEAFF. CDR3 DNA sequence: TGTGCCAGCAGTTCCGGACAGGGGAACACTGAAGCTTTCTTT.